This entry lists 15 T cell receptor beta chains sequenced from one sample in a study of tumor-infiltrating lymphocytes in primary liver carcinoma. The tissue used was unsorted bulk material of about 19-31 mg. RNA and DNA were co-extracted from it with the AllPrep DNA/RNA mini kit. Priming with a constant-region primer yielded TCR beta cDNA from 500 ng total RNA. TCR beta libraries came from three nested multiplex PCR rounds using slightly modified ARM-PCR. The first two PCR rounds used TRBV1-TRBV30 primers with a Cbeta primer, approximately 10 cycles each. Via MiXCR, TCRdb re-called the multiplex PCR reads, giving one row per CDR3 protein. The repertoire includes around 100,000 distinct CDR3 sequences, around three quarters of them detected once, and around 9.1% sits in the top ten. Sequencing was carried out using liver tumor tissue from sampling region 5. The subset here: tumor region T5, tumor centre. These receptors came from an older woman with primary liver carcinoma and hepatitis B virus infection.

DNA for the CDR3: TGTGCCAGCAGTTCCCGGCGGGACAGGGGATCGGGTGGCTACACCTTC. This translates into CASSSRRDRGSGGYTF. The genes are TRBV28 and TRBJ1-2; 10 positions match TRBD1. The germline CDR1 and CDR2 sequences are MDHEN and SYDVKM. Trimming removed 4 bases from V and 7 bases from J; junction bases left unmatched: 12. The CDR3 sequence is 16 residues long.

Comments on this clonotype: An end of the junction differs from the germline gene, which may be a read error. The V gene is TRBV4-1, the J gene TRBJ2-3; 7 bases line up with TRBD2. From germline, CDR1 is MGHRA and CDR2 YSYEKL. This CDR3 spans 15 amino acids. DNA for the CDR3: TGCGCCACCAGCCTCGGACTAGTGGGAGGAGATACGCAGTATTTT. This codes for CATSLGLVGGDTQYF.

Concerning this clonotype: The junction departs from the called germline gene at one end, perhaps through a read error. The gene calls are TRBV6-6 and TRBJ1-5; the D is unclear. The germline CDR1 and CDR2 sequences are MNHNY and SVGAGI (reference sequence). There are 15 residues in the CDR3. CDR3 protein: CTSSYGGSSNQPQHF. The CDR3 DNA is TGTACCAGCAGTTACGGTGGATCTAGTAATCAGCCCCAGCATTTT.

This clonotype was observed at least ten times. V usage is TRBV28 and J usage is TRBJ2-6, with a weak D call TRBD1 (6 bases). CDR3 length: 17 residues. Germline loops: CDR1 MDHEN, CDR2 SYDVKM. V lost 7 bases and J 2 bases, leaving 18 bases between the germline ends. CDR3 nucleotide sequence: TGTGCCAGCACTCCCACCGAGGGGGTTCCTGGGGCCAACGTCCTGACTTTC. It is translated as CASTPTEGVPGANVLTF. Full variable domain (rest looked up from reference TRBV28 and TRBJ2-6): DVKVTQSSRYLVKRTGEKVFLECVQDMDHENMFWYRQDPGLGLRLIYFSYDVKMKEKGDIPEGYSVSREKKERFSLILESASTNQTSMYLCASTPTEGVPGANVLTFGAGSRLTVL.

Turning to this clonotype: A single base separates this from a much larger clone, so it may be a read error. J is TRBJ2-1 and V is TRBV5-1, with TRBD1 matching over 7 bases. Germline-derived CDR1 and CDR2 are SGHRS and YFSETQ. This CDR3 is built from 13 residues. CDR3: CASSSTGYNELFF. Written as DNA, the CDR3 is TGCGCCAGCAGCTCGACAGGGTACAATGAGCTGTTCTTC.

The rearrangement uses TRBV28 and TRBJ1-2; D is ambiguous. This CDR3 region has 14 residues. V lost 8 bases and J lost 9, with 22 bases in between. Germline CDR1 and CDR2: MDHEN and SYDVKM. The CDR3, as DNA: TGTGCCAGCGGCGATGGCCGGCATAATCGTCGCTACACCTTC. This codes for CASGDGRHNRRYTF.

The chain carries TRBV4-2 and TRBJ1-3; TRBD1 is a possible D gene (6 bases). Germline CDR1 reads LGHNA; CDR2 reads YNFKEQ. The CDR3 sequence is 16 residues long. The CDR3 sequence: CVSSQGLGASGNTIYF. The CDR3 DNA sequence: TGTGTTAGCAGCCAAGGATTGGGGGCCTCTGGAAACACCATATATTTT.

V is TRBV5-1 and J is TRBJ1-1; no firm D call. Trimming removed 0 bases from V and 0 bases from J, with 0 bases in between. This CDR3 is built from 12 residues. CDR1 is SGHRS and CDR2 is YFSETQ in the germline V gene. CDR3 loop: CASSLVNTEAFF. The CDR3 nucleotides read TGCGCCAGCAGCTTGGTGAACACTGAAGCTTTCTTT.

Comment on this clonotype: A junction boundary mismatches the germline segment, possibly from a read error. The chain is built from TRBV6-1 and TRBJ1-2, with no clear D. Germline CDR1 MNHNS, CDR2 SASEGT. The CDR3 loop spans 11 amino acids. The CDR3 DNA sequence: TGTACCAGCAGAGCCAACTATGACTACACCTTC. Residues: CTSRANYDYTF.

About this clonotype itself: Here the CDR3 omits its conserved ending phenylalanine or tryptophan, so a read error is the likely source. The rearrangement links TRBV6-5 to TRBJ1-1, with D perhaps TRBD1 (5 bases). The CDR3 is 11 residues long. CDR1 is MNHEY, CDR2 SVGAGI, per germline. CDR3 coding DNA: TGTACCAGCACCTACGGGACCGAAGCTTTCTGT. Encoded protein: CTSTYGTEAFC.

This chain joins TRBV11-2 and TRBJ2-3, with D possibly TRBD1 on 5 matching bases. CDR1 and CDR2 from the germline V gene are SGHAT and FQNNGV. The CDR3 totals 14 residues. V was shortened by 11 bases and J by 6 bases, with 21 bases between the two germline ends. The CDR3 region has the DNA TGTGCCGGCTGCATGGGGCTTCCCACGGATACGCAGTATTTT. It translates to CAGCMGLPTDTQYF.

The table lists this clonotype with many counts. V and J are TRBV6-5 and TRBJ2-1; D unclear. The germline gives CDR1 MNHEY, CDR2 SVGAGI. Between the trimmed V and J ends, which lost 7 bases and 0 bases, there was a span of 19 bases. The CDR3 runs 17 residues. DNA of the CDR3: TGTGCCAGCACTCCTTCCCCCCGGTACTCCTCCTACAATGAGCAGTTCTTC. It codes for CASTPSPRYSSYNEQFF.

The chain is built from TRBV20-1 and TRBJ2-7; 7 nucleotides match TRBD2. Unmatched junction bases numbered 11, after V lost 2 bases and J lost 4 bases. CDR1 DFQATT and CDR2 SNEGSKA come from the germline V gene (reference sequence). The CDR3 runs 15 residues. The CDR3 is CSARKAGARTYEQYF. The CDR3 bases are TGCAGTGCTAGAAAGGCGGGAGCTCGTACTTACGAGCAGTACTTC.

The CDR3 DNA follows: TGCGTCAGGAGCCTCTTGGGGGGTTTGGAGCAGTACTTC. It yields the protein CVRSLLGGLEQYF. V is TRBV5-1 and J is TRBJ2-7; weak D call: TRBD2 (6 bases). Per germline, CDR1 SGHRS and CDR2 YFSETQ. This CDR3 is built from 13 residues.

This clonotype is a singleton in its sample. The junction does not match germline at one end; this may be a read error. The chain links TRBV6-5 to TRBJ1-5; D unresolved. The CDR3 totals 13 residues. Germline V gives CDR1 MNHEY, CDR2 SVGAGI. The CDR3 here is CAGSYGLIQSQHF. Here the CDR3 DNA reads TGTGCCGGCAGTTACGGGCTAATTCAGTCCCAGCATTTT.